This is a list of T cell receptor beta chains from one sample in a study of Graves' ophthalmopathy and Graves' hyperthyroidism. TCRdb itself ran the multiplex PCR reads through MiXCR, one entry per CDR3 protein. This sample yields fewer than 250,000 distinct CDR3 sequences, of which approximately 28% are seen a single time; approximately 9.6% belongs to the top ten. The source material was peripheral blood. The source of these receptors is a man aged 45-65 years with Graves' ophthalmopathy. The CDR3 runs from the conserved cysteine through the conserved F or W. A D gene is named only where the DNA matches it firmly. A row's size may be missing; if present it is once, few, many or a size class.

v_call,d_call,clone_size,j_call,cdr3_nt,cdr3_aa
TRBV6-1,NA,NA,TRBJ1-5,TGTGCCAGCAGTAGCAACAGGGATCAGCCCCAGCATTTT,CASSSNRDQPQHF
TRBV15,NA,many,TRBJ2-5,TGTGCCACCAGCAGAGTCCAGGGCATGGGAGGAGAGACCCAGTACTTC,CATSRVQGMGGETQYF
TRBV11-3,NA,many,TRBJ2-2,TGTGCCAGCAGCGCCATGGGGGTCACCGGGGAGCTGTTTTTT,CASSAMGVTGELFF
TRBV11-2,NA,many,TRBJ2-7,TGTGCCAGCAGCGGCGAGGGGAGAGGGTACGAGCAGTACTTC,CASSGEGRGYEQYF
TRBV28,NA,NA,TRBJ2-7,TGTGCCAGCAGTTTATCCGGAAGTGCCTACGAGCAGTACTTC,CASSLSGSAYEQYF
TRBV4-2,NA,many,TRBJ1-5,TGTGCCAGCAGCCCCTCCAGGGGCCCCAATCAGCCCCAGCATTTT,CASSPSRGPNQPQHF
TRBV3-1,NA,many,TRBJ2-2,TGTGCCAGCAGCCAAGATTCCGGGACCGGGGAGCTGTTTTTT,CASSQDSGTGELFF
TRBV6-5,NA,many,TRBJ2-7,TGTGCCAGCAGTCCCCCGACAGGGAGGTCCTACGAGCAGTACTTC,CASSPPTGRSYEQYF
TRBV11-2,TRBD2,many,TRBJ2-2,TGTGCCAGCGGAGGGACTAGCGGCAACACCGGGGAGCTGTTTTTT,CASGGTSGNTGELFF
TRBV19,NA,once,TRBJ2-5,TGTGCCAGTAGGGGGTCCGGGACGCCCGGGACCCAGTACTTC,CASRGSGTPGTQYF
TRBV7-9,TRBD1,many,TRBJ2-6,TGTGCCAGCAGCGGGGGACAGGGTACCGGGGCCAACGTCCTGACTTTC,CASSGGQGTGANVLTF
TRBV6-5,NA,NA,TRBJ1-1,TGTGCCAGCAGTTACGAATTGGGATTCGTTCCTGAAGCTTTCTTT,CASSYELGFVPEAFF
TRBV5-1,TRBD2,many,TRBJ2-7,TGCGCCAGCAGCTTAGCGGGAGCTAACTACGAGCAGTACTTC,CASSLAGANYEQYF
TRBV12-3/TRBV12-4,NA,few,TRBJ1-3,TGTGCCACCGGGGGGTCGACTGGAAACACCATATATTTT,CATGGSTGNTIYF
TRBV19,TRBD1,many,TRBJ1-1,TGTGCCAGTAGTATTCAGGGGGCTGATAACACTGAAGCTTTCTTT,CASSIQGADNTEAFF
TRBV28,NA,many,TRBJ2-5,TGTGCCAGCAGTCCCACCCCCGAACGGGGAGAGACCCAGTACTTC,CASSPTPERGETQYF
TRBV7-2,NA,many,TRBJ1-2,TGTGCCAGCAGCTTAGACTTGGGGTATTCTGGCTACACCTTC,CASSLDLGYSGYTF
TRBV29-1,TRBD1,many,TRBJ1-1,TGCAGCGTTGTTTGGGACAGGGCGCAGAACACTGAAGCTTTCTTT,CSVVWDRAQNTEAFF
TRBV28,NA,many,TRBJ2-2,TGTGCCACTACGGAGGAGGGGGACACCGGGGAGCTGTTTTTT,CATTEEGDTGELFF
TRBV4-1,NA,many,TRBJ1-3,TGCGCCAGCAGCCAACGGGGATCTGGAAACACCATATATTTT,CASSQRGSGNTIYF
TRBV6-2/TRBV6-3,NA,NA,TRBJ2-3,TGTGCCAGCGCACCAACATACACAGATACGCAGTATTTT,CASAPTYTDTQYF
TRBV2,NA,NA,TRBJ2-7,TGTGCCAGCAGTGGGCAGGGCGTTTCCTACGAGCAGTACTTC,CASSGQGVSYEQYF